The clone carrying this T cell receptor (beta chain) turned up a few times. They ran version v3.0 of the immunoSEQ assay at survey level. Using immunoSEQ multiplex PCR, the repertoire was profiled, and TCRdb retains in-frame clones only, with some absent. Of some 26,000 clones in the sample, 82% were seen once. The entry originates in a study of long-term antiretroviral therapy in people with HIV. Overall study context: The study's earliest collections predate the 2015 immediate-ART recommendation by about a decade.

Germline lookup yields CDR1 MGHRA and CDR2 YSYEKL. CDR3 length equals 14 residues. The ends lost 3 bases at V and 4 bases at J; junction bases unmatched: 5. The receptor's source is a man in his forties or fifties with HIV. This chain uses TRBV4-1 with TRBJ2-7; 8 nucleotides agree with TRBD1. The specimen comprised unsorted PBMCs, sampled 2.9 years after starting antiretroviral therapy. The CDR3 DNA sequence: TGCGCCAGCAGCCATGGGACAGGTCTATACGAGCAGTACTTC. This gives the protein CASSHGTGLYEQYF.